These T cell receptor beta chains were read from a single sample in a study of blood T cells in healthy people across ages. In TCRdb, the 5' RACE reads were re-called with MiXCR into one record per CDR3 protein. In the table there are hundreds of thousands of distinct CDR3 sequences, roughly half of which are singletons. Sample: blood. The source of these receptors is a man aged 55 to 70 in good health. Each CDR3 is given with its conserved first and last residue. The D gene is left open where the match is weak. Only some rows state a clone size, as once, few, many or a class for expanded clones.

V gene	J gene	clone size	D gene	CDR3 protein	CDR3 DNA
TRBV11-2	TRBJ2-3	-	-	CASSLGSGSSTDTQYF	TGTGCCAGCAGCTTAGGGAGCGGGTCCAGCACAGATACGCAGTATTTT
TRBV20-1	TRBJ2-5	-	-	CSARDRLNQETQYF	TGCAGTGCTAGAGATCGGCTCAACCAAGAGACCCAGTACTTC
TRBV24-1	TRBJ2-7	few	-	CATSDLIGTQYF	TGTGCCACCAGTGATTTGATAGGAACCCAGTACTTC
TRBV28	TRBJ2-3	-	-	CASSTISPDTQYF	TGTGCCAGCAGTACGATTAGCCCAGATACGCAGTATTTT
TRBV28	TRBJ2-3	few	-	CASSRNYRTDTQYF	TGTGCCAGCTCGCGGAACTACCGCACAGATACGCAGTATTTT
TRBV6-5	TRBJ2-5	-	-	CASSRRILETQYF	TGTGCCAGCAGTCGCCGGATCCTGGAGACCCAGTACTTC
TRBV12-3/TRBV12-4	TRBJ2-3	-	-	CASSLMGSGQFTDTQYF	TGTGCCAGCAGTTTGATGGGAAGCGGGCAATTCACAGATACGCAGTATTTT
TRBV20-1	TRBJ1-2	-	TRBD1	CSARDRGHYYGYTF	TGCAGTGCTAGAGACAGGGGGCATTACTATGGCTACACCTTC
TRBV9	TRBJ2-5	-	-	CASSPGATQETQYF	TGTGCCAGCAGCCCTGGGGCTACCCAGGAGACCCAGTACTTC
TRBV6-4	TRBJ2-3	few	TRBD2	CASSLTSFLDTQYF	TGTGCCAGCAGTCTGACTAGCTTCCTGGATACGCAGTATTTT
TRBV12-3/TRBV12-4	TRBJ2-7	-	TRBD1	CASSQAGTGGREQYF	TGTGCCAGCAGCCAAGCCGGGACAGGGGGCCGGGAGCAGTACTTC
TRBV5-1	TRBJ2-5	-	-	CASSLVTGQRNEQYF	TGCGCCAGCAGCTTGGTCACAGGTCAGCGCAATGAGCAGTACTTC
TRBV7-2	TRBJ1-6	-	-	CASSLIGVNSPLHF	TGTGCCAGCAGCTTAATAGGGGTTAATTCACCCCTCCACTTT
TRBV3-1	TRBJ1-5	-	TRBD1	CASSQKAGTGEQPQHF	TGTGCCAGCAGCCAAAAGGCCGGGACAGGGGAACAGCCCCAGCATTTT
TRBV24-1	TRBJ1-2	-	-	CATSANHREGYTF	TGTGCCACCAGTGCAAACCACAGGGAGGGCTACACCTTC
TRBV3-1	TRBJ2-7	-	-	CASSPRTPPDRYNEQYF	TGTGCCAGCAGCCCCCGCACACCCCCGGACAGATACAATGAGCAGTACTTC
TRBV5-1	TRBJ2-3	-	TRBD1	CASSRTGLSTDTQYF	TGCGCCAGCAGCCGGACAGGCCTAAGCACAGATACGCAGTATTTT
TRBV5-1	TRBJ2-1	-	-	CAGSWGGGLGVEQFF	TGCGCCGGCAGCTGGGGCGGGGGCCTCGGTGTTGAGCAGTTCTTC
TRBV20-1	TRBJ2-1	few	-	CSASGLGVLYNEQFF	TGCAGTGCCAGCGGGCTAGGGGTTCTATACAATGAGCAGTTCTTC
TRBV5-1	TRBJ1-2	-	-	CASSGRGIEGYTF	TGCGCCAGCAGCGGCAGGGGAATCGAAGGCTACACCTTC
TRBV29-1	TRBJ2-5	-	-	CSVEDKRTQQETQYF	TGCAGCGTTGAAGATAAACGGACTCAACAAGAGACCCAGTACTTC
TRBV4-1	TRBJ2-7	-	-	CASSQAGQRGSYEQYF	TGCGCCAGCAGCCAAGCGGGGCAAAGGGGGTCCTACGAGCAGTACTTC
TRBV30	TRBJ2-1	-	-	CAWSRGAQNEQFF	TGTGCCTGGAGCCGGGGGGCGCAGAATGAGCAGTTCTTC
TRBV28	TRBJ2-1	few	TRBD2	CASRRSSGTSHNEQFF	TGTGCCAGCAGACGATCTAGCGGGACGTCCCACAATGAGCAGTTCTTC
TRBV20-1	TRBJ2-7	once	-	CRARIWGAAQGSQYF	TGCAGAGCTAGAATCTGGGGCGCCGCCCAAGGGTCCCAGTACTTC
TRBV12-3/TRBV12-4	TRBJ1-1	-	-	CASSLSSSGNTEAFF	TGTGCCAGCAGTTTGAGTTCGAGTGGAAACACTGAAGCTTTCTTT
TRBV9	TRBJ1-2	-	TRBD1	CASSVTGTSYGYTF	TGTGCCAGCAGCGTGACAGGGACGAGCTATGGCTACACCTTC
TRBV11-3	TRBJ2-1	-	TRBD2	CASSLLSGLGDEQFF	TGTGCCAGCAGCTTATTATCGGGACTAGGGGATGAGCAGTTCTTC
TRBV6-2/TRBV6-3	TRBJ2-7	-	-	CASSYSSKTYEQYF	TGTGCCAGCAGTTACTCGAGCAAGACCTACGAGCAGTACTTC
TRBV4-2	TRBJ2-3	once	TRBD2	CASSQDPSGRGYKDAQYF	TGTGCCAGCAGCCAAGACCCTAGCGGGAGGGGGTATAAAGATGCGCAGTATTTT
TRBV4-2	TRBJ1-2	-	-	CASSQAPVSNYGYTF	TGTGCCAGCAGCCAAGCTCCAGTTTCTAACTATGGCTACACCTTC